The text below deals with one T cell receptor beta chain. Its antigen is not identified. V was clipped by 2 bases and J by 5 bases, with 10 bases between them. The length of the CDR3 is 14 residues. The germline gives CDR1 SGDLS, CDR2 YYNGEE. The data were taken from a study of OX40 agonist ivuxolimab in advanced cancers. Study-wide context: Intravenous ivuxolimab at 0.01 to 10 mg/kg was given to patients every 2 weeks. Study results and limitations: Clones of CD4+ and CD8+ blood T cells grew by week 6 at doses of 0.1 to 3.0 mg/kg. Some patients who did not respond also had low normalized T-cell clonal expansion.

Here immunoSEQ multiplex PCR was the method, and the copy in TCRdb shows in-frame clones only, minus some. Of 55,000 to 70,000 clones in the sample, around 83% were seen once. This receptor was taken from an adult with an advanced solid tumor such as melanoma, head and neck, liver or kidney cancer. The input for sequencing was CD4+ or CD8+ T cells sorted from blood, taken in a trial of the OX40 agonist ivuxolimab. V gene TRBV9 combines with J gene TRBJ2-2; D unclear. The CDR3 DNA reads as TGTGCCAGCAGCGTTTGGGGAAAAACCGGGGAGCTGTTTTTT. It codes for CASSVWGKTGELFF. The variable domain in full, completed from reference TRBV9 and TRBJ2-2, reads DSGVTQTPKHLITATGQRVTLRCSPRSGDLSVYWYQQSLDQGLQFLIQYYNGEERAKGNILERFSAQQFPDLHSELNLSSLELGDSALYFCASSVWGKTGELFFGEGSRLTVL.